Listed below are T cell receptor beta chains from one sample, sequenced in a study of neurological immune-mediated disorders. MiXCR, applied by TCRdb to the 5' RACE reads, yields one record per CDR3 protein. The table shows 66,000 or so distinct CDR3 sequences, with around 5.5% occurring only once. The specimen sequenced was PBMCs. These receptors all stem from a woman in her 30s with multiple sclerosis. Each CDR3 is given with its conserved first and last residue. A D gene is named only where the DNA matches it firmly. Clone size is given for some rows only: seen once, a few or many times, or a class if the clone is expanded.

cdr3_aa: CSVAGATGRDTEAFF
cdr3_nt: TGCAGTGTTGCCGGGGCAACGGGCAGGGACACTGAAGCTTTCTTT
clone_size: many
j_call: TRBJ1-1
d_call: -
v_call: TRBV20-1
cdr3_length: 15

cdr3_aa: CSAEQLSGVITEAFF
cdr3_nt: TGCAGTGCGGAGCAACTTTCGGGGGTGATTACTGAAGCTTTCTTT
clone_size: many
j_call: TRBJ1-1
d_call: -
v_call: TRBV20-1
cdr3_length: 15

cdr3_aa: CASSEFERQPQNF
cdr3_nt: TGCGCCAGCAGTGAGTTCGAGCGTCAGCCCCAGAATTTT
clone_size: many
j_call: TRBJ1-5
d_call: -
v_call: TRBV10-2
cdr3_length: 13

cdr3_aa: CARKSREEITSQHF
cdr3_nt: TGTGCCAGAAAGTCAAGGGAGGAGATTACCTCCCAGCATTTT
clone_size: many
j_call: TRBJ1-5
d_call: -
v_call: TRBV7-6
cdr3_length: 14

cdr3_aa: CASSQAGTGTDTQYF
cdr3_nt: TGTGCCAGCAGCCAAGCAGGGACAGGAACAGATACGCAGTATTTT
clone_size: many
j_call: TRBJ2-3
d_call: TRBD1
v_call: TRBV4-2
cdr3_length: 15

cdr3_aa: CASSQGNRIYSNTEAFF
cdr3_nt: TGCGCCAGCAGCCAAGGTAACAGGATTTACTCGAACACTGAAGCTTTCTTT
clone_size: many
j_call: TRBJ1-1
d_call: -
v_call: TRBV4-1
cdr3_length: 17

cdr3_aa: CASSLVGKSNQPQHF
cdr3_nt: TGTGCCAGCAGTTTAGTGGGGAAAAGCAATCAGCCCCAGCATTTT
clone_size: few
j_call: TRBJ1-5
d_call: -
v_call: TRBV27
cdr3_length: 15

cdr3_aa: CSARDLGPPSTDTQYF
cdr3_nt: TGCAGTGCTAGAGATCTAGGGCCCCCTAGCACAGATACGCAGTATTTT
clone_size: -
j_call: TRBJ2-3
d_call: -
v_call: TRBV20-1
cdr3_length: 16

cdr3_aa: CASTPGGNTDTQYF
cdr3_nt: TGTGCCAGCACCCCGGGGGGGAACACAGATACGCAGTATTTT
clone_size: few
j_call: TRBJ2-3
d_call: TRBD2
v_call: TRBV12-3/TRBV12-4
cdr3_length: 14

cdr3_aa: CASSLPFATVSGNTIYF
cdr3_nt: TGTGCCAGCAGTTTACCGTTCGCGACGGTATCTGGAAACACCATATATTTT
clone_size: many
j_call: TRBJ1-3
d_call: -
v_call: TRBV12-3/TRBV12-4
cdr3_length: 17

cdr3_aa: CASSESTQGTYEQYF
cdr3_nt: TGCGCCAGCAGTGAGTCAACACAGGGGACCTACGAGCAGTACTTC
clone_size: few
j_call: TRBJ2-7
d_call: TRBD1
v_call: TRBV10-1
cdr3_length: 15

cdr3_aa: CASSPRTGQETQYF
cdr3_nt: TGTGCCAGCAGCCCTCGGACAGGGCAAGAGACCCAGTACTTC
clone_size: many
j_call: TRBJ2-5
d_call: TRBD1
v_call: TRBV3-1
cdr3_length: 14

cdr3_aa: CASREQALAKNIQYF
cdr3_nt: TGCGCCAGCAGGGAGCAGGCGCTAGCCAAAAACATTCAGTACTTC
clone_size: many
j_call: TRBJ2-4
d_call: -
v_call: TRBV4-1
cdr3_length: 15

cdr3_aa: CASRGSSGGSYEQYF
cdr3_nt: TGTGCCAGCAGAGGATCTAGCGGGGGATCCTACGAGCAGTACTTC
clone_size: many
j_call: TRBJ2-7
d_call: TRBD2
v_call: TRBV27
cdr3_length: 15

cdr3_aa: CASSTDRVKNEQFF
cdr3_nt: TGTGCCAGCAGCACAGACAGGGTTAAGAATGAGCAGTTCTTC
clone_size: many
j_call: TRBJ2-1
d_call: TRBD1
v_call: TRBV28
cdr3_length: 14

cdr3_aa: CSERGQETQYF
cdr3_nt: TGCAGTGAGCGAGGGCAAGAGACCCAGTACTTC
clone_size: many
j_call: TRBJ2-5
d_call: -
v_call: TRBV20-1
cdr3_length: 11

cdr3_aa: CASSPDPGWYF
cdr3_nt: TGTGCCAGCAGCCCGGATCCGGGCTGGTACTTC
clone_size: many
j_call: TRBJ2-7
d_call: -
v_call: TRBV21-1
cdr3_length: 11

cdr3_aa: CASTPSGQFYYGYTF
cdr3_nt: TGTGCCAGCACCCCGTCGGGACAGTTCTATTATGGCTACACCTTC
clone_size: -
j_call: TRBJ1-2
d_call: TRBD1
v_call: TRBV7-2
cdr3_length: 15

cdr3_aa: CAISEGGTQDEQYF
cdr3_nt: TGTGCCATCAGTGAGGGAGGGACGCAGGACGAGCAGTACTTC
clone_size: many
j_call: TRBJ2-7
d_call: -
v_call: TRBV10-3
cdr3_length: 14

cdr3_aa: CASSRGLYTDTQYF
cdr3_nt: TGCGCCAGCAGCAGAGGACTCTACACAGATACGCAGTATTTT
clone_size: many
j_call: TRBJ2-3
d_call: -
v_call: TRBV5-1
cdr3_length: 14

cdr3_aa: CASSLDETQYF
cdr3_nt: TGCGCCAGCAGCTTGGACGAGACCCAGTACTTC
clone_size: many
j_call: TRBJ2-5
d_call: -
v_call: TRBV5-1
cdr3_length: 11

cdr3_aa: CASSQDRAGTEAFF
cdr3_nt: TGTGCCAGCAGTCAAGACAGGGCGGGGACTGAAGCTTTCTTT
clone_size: many
j_call: TRBJ1-1
d_call: TRBD1
v_call: TRBV6-5
cdr3_length: 14

cdr3_aa: CASSVAGGLTGELFF
cdr3_nt: TGTGCCAGCAGCGTAGCTGGGGGCTTAACCGGGGAGCTGTTTTTT
clone_size: few
j_call: TRBJ2-2
d_call: -
v_call: TRBV9
cdr3_length: 15

cdr3_aa: CASRGGSGVRYEQYF
cdr3_nt: TGTGCCAGCAGGGGGGGGTCAGGGGTCAGGTACGAGCAGTACTTC
clone_size: many
j_call: TRBJ2-7
d_call: -
v_call: TRBV21-1
cdr3_length: 15

cdr3_aa: CASRRRTNQPQHF
cdr3_nt: TGTGCCAGCAGGCGGAGGACGAATCAGCCCCAGCATTTT
clone_size: -
j_call: TRBJ1-5
d_call: -
v_call: TRBV5-5
cdr3_length: 13

cdr3_aa: CSATGQSQETQYF
cdr3_nt: TGCAGTGCTACCGGACAGAGCCAAGAGACCCAGTACTTC
clone_size: many
j_call: TRBJ2-5
d_call: -
v_call: TRBV20-1
cdr3_length: 13

cdr3_aa: CASGRRELFF
cdr3_nt: TGTGCCAGCGGCCGCCGGGAGCTGTTTTTT
clone_size: many
j_call: TRBJ2-2
d_call: -
v_call: TRBV27
cdr3_length: 10

cdr3_aa: CASSSSDTGELFF
cdr3_nt: TGCGCCAGCAGCTCGTCGGACACCGGGGAGCTGTTTTTT
clone_size: many
j_call: TRBJ2-2
d_call: -
v_call: TRBV5-1
cdr3_length: 13

cdr3_aa: CASSMGSWGYEQFF
cdr3_nt: TGTGCCAGTAGTATGGGGTCCTGGGGCTATGAGCAGTTCTTC
clone_size: -
j_call: TRBJ2-1
d_call: -
v_call: TRBV19
cdr3_length: 14

cdr3_aa: CASSTQDWYSGNTIYF
cdr3_nt: TGTGCCAGCAGTACCCAGGACTGGTACTCTGGAAACACCATATATTTT
clone_size: many
j_call: TRBJ1-3
d_call: -
v_call: TRBV28
cdr3_length: 16

cdr3_aa: CASSLVGVNYGYTF
cdr3_nt: TGTGCCAGCAGCTTAGTAGGAGTTAACTATGGCTACACCTTC
clone_size: -
j_call: TRBJ1-2
d_call: -
v_call: TRBV7-8
cdr3_length: 14

cdr3_aa: CASSLGLFQYF
cdr3_nt: TGTGCCAGCAGCCTAGGACTATTTCAGTACTTC
clone_size: -
j_call: TRBJ2-4
d_call: -
v_call: TRBV5-5
cdr3_length: 11

cdr3_aa: CASSSEVGLDQPHNF
cdr3_nt: TGTGCCAGCAGTTCCGAAGTGGGGCTGGATCAGCCCCACAATTTT
clone_size: -
j_call: TRBJ1-5
d_call: -
v_call: TRBV6-5
cdr3_length: 15

cdr3_aa: CSARSGGENEQFF
cdr3_nt: TGCAGTGCTAGGAGCGGGGGGGAGAATGAGCAGTTCTTC
clone_size: many
j_call: TRBJ2-1
d_call: TRBD2
v_call: TRBV20-1
cdr3_length: 13

cdr3_aa: CASSFLRVSSTGELFF
cdr3_nt: TGTGCCAGCAGTTTCCTCAGGGTTTCGAGCACCGGGGAGCTGTTTTTT
clone_size: -
j_call: TRBJ2-2
d_call: -
v_call: TRBV12-3/TRBV12-4
cdr3_length: 16

cdr3_aa: CASSVVGGGTDTQYF
cdr3_nt: TGTGCCAGCAGCGTCGTGGGGGGGGGCACAGATACGCAGTATTTT
clone_size: many
j_call: TRBJ2-3
d_call: TRBD2
v_call: TRBV9
cdr3_length: 15

cdr3_aa: CASSFWGESNYGYTF
cdr3_nt: TGTGCCAGCAGTTTTTGGGGGGAGTCTAACTATGGCTACACCTTC
clone_size: many
j_call: TRBJ1-2
d_call: -
v_call: TRBV27
cdr3_length: 15

cdr3_aa: CASSPRGRYEQYF
cdr3_nt: TGTGCCAGCAGCCCACGCGGGCGCTACGAGCAGTACTTC
clone_size: many
j_call: TRBJ2-7
d_call: -
v_call: TRBV7-9
cdr3_length: 13

cdr3_aa: CSARDGTGEKLFF
cdr3_nt: TGCAGTGCTAGAGATGGAACCGGGGAAAAACTGTTTTTT
clone_size: -
j_call: TRBJ1-4
d_call: -
v_call: TRBV20-1
cdr3_length: 13

cdr3_aa: CAISVESNYGYTF
cdr3_nt: TGTGCCATCAGTGTGGAGTCTAACTATGGCTACACCTTC
clone_size: -
j_call: TRBJ1-2
d_call: -
v_call: TRBV10-3
cdr3_length: 13

cdr3_aa: CASSEPPGGQTNTEAFF
cdr3_nt: TGTGCCAGCAGTGAACCCCCGGGGGGACAAACGAACACTGAAGCTTTCTTT
clone_size: many
j_call: TRBJ1-1
d_call: -
v_call: TRBV6-1
cdr3_length: 17

cdr3_aa: CASSPPLGRKYF
cdr3_nt: TGTGCCAGCAGCCCCCCCCTTGGGCGAAAGTACTTC
clone_size: many
j_call: TRBJ2-5
d_call: -
v_call: TRBV7-6
cdr3_length: 12

cdr3_aa: CATSRDGRTGNTIYF
cdr3_nt: TGTGCCACCAGCAGAGATGGACGTACTGGAAACACCATATATTTT
clone_size: many
j_call: TRBJ1-3
d_call: -
v_call: TRBV15
cdr3_length: 15

cdr3_aa: CASSQDHDRLRTEAFF
cdr3_nt: TGTGCCAGCAGCCAAGACCATGACAGATTGAGAACTGAAGCTTTCTTT
clone_size: -
j_call: TRBJ1-1
d_call: -
v_call: TRBV4-2
cdr3_length: 16

cdr3_aa: CSVQPLLAAYNYGYTF
cdr3_nt: TGCAGCGTGCAACCTTTGTTAGCTGCCTATAACTATGGCTACACCTTC
clone_size: many
j_call: TRBJ1-2
d_call: -
v_call: TRBV29-1
cdr3_length: 16